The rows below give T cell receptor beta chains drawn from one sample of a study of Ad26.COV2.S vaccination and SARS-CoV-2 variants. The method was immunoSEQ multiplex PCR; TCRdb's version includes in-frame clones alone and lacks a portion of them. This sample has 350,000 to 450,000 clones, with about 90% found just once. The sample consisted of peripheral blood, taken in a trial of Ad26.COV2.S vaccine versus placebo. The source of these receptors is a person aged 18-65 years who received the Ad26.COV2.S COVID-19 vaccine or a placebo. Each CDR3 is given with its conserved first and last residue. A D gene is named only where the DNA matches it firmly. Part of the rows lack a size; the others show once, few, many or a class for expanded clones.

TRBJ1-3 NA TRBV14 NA TGTGCCAGCAGCCAAGATTTGGCCCGCTTGGGAAACACCATATATTTT CASSQDLARLGNTIYF
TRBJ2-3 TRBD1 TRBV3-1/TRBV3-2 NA TGTGCCAGCAGCCAAGATGTTCGGACAGGCCTCACAGATACGCAGTATTTT CASSQDVRTGLTDTQYF
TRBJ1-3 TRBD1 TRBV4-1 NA TGCGCCAGCAGCCAACGCGGGACAGGGGACGACACCATATATTTT CASSQRGTGDDTIYF
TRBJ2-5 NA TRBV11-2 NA TGTGCCAGCAGCTTAGTCCTGACACTTGGGGGGACCCAGTACTTC CASSLVLTLGGTQYF
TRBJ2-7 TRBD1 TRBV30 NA TGTGCCTGGAACCTACCGGGGACAGTCTCCTACGAGCAGTACTTC CAWNLPGTVSYEQYF
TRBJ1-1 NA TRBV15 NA TGTGCCACCAGCAGAGATCTAGCCCGCCCTACCCGGACAGCAGAAGCTTTCTTT CATSRDLARPTRTAEAFF
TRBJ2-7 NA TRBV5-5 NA TGTGCCAGCAGCTCTCCCCCCCTCTCCTACGAGCAGTACTTC CASSSPPLSYEQYF
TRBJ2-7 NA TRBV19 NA TGTGCCAGTAGTATCGCCCCGTTCTACGAGCAGTACTTC CASSIAPFYEQYF
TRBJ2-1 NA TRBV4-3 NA TGCGCCAGCAGCCAAGGAGGGGGGACTAACAATGAGCAGTTCTTC CASSQGGGTNNEQFF
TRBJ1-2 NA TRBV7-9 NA TGTGCCAGCAGCTTACTCACGGCGGCTCGGGGGGACTATGGCTACACCTTC CASSLLTAARGDYGYTF
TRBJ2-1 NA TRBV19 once TGTGCCAGTACCGTAGGTAGGGACCCGGCCTACAATGAGCAGTTCTTC CASTVGRDPAYNEQFF
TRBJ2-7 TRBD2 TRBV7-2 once TGTGCCAGCAGCTCAACTAGCGGATCCTACGAGCAGTACTTC CASSSTSGSYEQYF
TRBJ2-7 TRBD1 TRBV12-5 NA TGTGCTAGTGGTTCCGGACGACAGGGGGCGCGGGCAACCTACGAGCAGTACTTC CASGSGRQGARATYEQYF
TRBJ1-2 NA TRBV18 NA TGTGCCAGCTCACATCCAGGGACGTATGGCTACACCTTC CASSHPGTYGYTF
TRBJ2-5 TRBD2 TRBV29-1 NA TGCAGCGTACGGGGGGTTAGCGAAGAGACCCAGTACTTC CSVRGVSEETQYF
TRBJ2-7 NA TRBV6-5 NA TGTGCCAGCAGTTACGTGGGGGACTCCTACGAGCAGTACTTC CASSYVGDSYEQYF
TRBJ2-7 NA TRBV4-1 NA TGCGCCAGCAGCCAAGTTTCCCCAGGGGCCTACGAGCAGTACTTC CASSQVSPGAYEQYF
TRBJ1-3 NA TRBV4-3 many TGCGCCAGCAGCCAAGAATGGGGAAATTCTGGAAACACCATATATTTT CASSQEWGNSGNTIYF
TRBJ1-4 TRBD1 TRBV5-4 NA TGTGCCAGCAGCTTGGCCCTCGGGACAGGGGGAGAAAAACTGTTTTTT CASSLALGTGGEKLFF
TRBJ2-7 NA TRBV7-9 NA TGTGCCAGCAGCGACTTCCAGGGGTCAAACGAGCAGTACTTC CASSDFQGSNEQYF
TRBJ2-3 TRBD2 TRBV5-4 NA TGTGCCAGCAGCCCCTTCGGGGGGGATACGCAGTATTTT CASSPFGGDTQYF
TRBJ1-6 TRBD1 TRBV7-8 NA TGTGCCAGCAGCTCTCAACAGGGGGATTGGAATTCACCCCTCCACTTT CASSSQQGDWNSPLHF
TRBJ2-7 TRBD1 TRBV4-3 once TGCGCCAGCAGCCGGGACAGATACTACGAGCAGTACTTC CASSRDRYYEQYF
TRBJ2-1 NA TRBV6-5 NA TGTGCCAGCAGTTCCCCCCTAGCGCGCTCCTACAATGAGCAGTTCTTC CASSSPLARSYNEQFF
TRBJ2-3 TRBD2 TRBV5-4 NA TGTGCCAGCACCTTGCGGCGGGGGGCCCAAAGAGATACGCAGTATTTT CASTLRRGAQRDTQYF
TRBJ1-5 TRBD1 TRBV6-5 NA TGTGCCAGCAGGTGGACAGGGAATCAGCCCCAGCATTTT CASRWTGNQPQHF
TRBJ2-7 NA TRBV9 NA TGTGCCAGCAGCCCCGCCCCGACAATGTACGAGCAGTACTTC CASSPAPTMYEQYF
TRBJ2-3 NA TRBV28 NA TGTGCTACACTTAAGGGGGGGCGATGGAACACAGATACGCAGTATTTT CATLKGGRWNTDTQYF
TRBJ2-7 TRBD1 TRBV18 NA TGTGCCAGCTCACCTAGTTCCGGGACAGGGTTCCACGAGCAGTACTTC CASSPSSGTGFHEQYF
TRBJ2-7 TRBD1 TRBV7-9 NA TGTGCCAGCACCAACACTGGGGCAGGGGGCTACGAGCAGTACTTC CASTNTGAGGYEQYF
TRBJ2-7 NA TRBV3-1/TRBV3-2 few TGTGCCAGCAGCCACTCCTCGGGGGCATGGGTCCGCGACTTC CASSHSSGAWVRDF
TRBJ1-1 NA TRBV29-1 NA TGCAGCTTTGGGGGCGACCCAAAGAGACTGAACACTGAAGCTTTCTTT CSFGGDPKRLNTEAFF
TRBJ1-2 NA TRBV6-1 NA TGTGCCAGCAGTGAAGAAAACGGCGGGTTCCCCTATGGCTACACCTTC CASSEENGGFPYGYTF
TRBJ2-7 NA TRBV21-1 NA TGTGCCAGCAGCCCCAATTCAGGACAACTAGGAAAATACGAGCAGTACTTC CASSPNSGQLGKYEQYF
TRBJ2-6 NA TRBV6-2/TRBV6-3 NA TGTGCCAGCAGTTACTCGCCCTCTGGGGCCAACGTCCTGACTTTC CASSYSPSGANVLTF
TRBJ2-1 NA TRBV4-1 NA TGCGCCAGCAGCCAGGGATCCTACAATGAGCAGTTCTTC CASSQGSYNEQFF
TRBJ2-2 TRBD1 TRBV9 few TGTGCCAGCAGCACCCAGACTGGGGGACAGGGAAACACCGGGGAGCTGTTTTTT CASSTQTGGQGNTGELFF
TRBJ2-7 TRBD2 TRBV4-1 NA TGCGCCAGCAGCCAGGGGGGACTAGCGGGGGAGTCCTACGAGCAGTACTTC CASSQGGLAGESYEQYF
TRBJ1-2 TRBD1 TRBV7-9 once TGTGCCAGCAGCTCGTCGACAGGGGCCGAGTTTTATGGCTACACCTTC CASSSSTGAEFYGYTF
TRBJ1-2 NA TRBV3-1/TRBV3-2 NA TGTGCCAGCAGCCACTCACCCAGGGAGTGGAACTATGGCTACACCTTC CASSHSPREWNYGYTF
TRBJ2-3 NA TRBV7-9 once TGTGCCAGTACAGAACAGGACCCTAGCACAGATACGCAGTATTTT CASTEQDPSTDTQYF
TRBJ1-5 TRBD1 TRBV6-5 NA TGTGCCAGCAGCCCCGACAGGGCGCCCAATCAGCCCCAGCATTTT CASSPDRAPNQPQHF
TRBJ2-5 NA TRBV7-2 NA TGTGCCAGCAGCCAGGGTGACGGGATACACCAAGAGACCCAGTACTTC CASSQGDGIHQETQYF
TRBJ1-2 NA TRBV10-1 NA TGCGCCAGCATCCAACGGACAAGGCCCAACTATGGCTACACCTTC CASIQRTRPNYGYTF
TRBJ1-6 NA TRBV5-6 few TGTGCCAGCAGCTTTATGGGGTCCAATAATTCACCCCTCCACTTT CASSFMGSNNSPLHF
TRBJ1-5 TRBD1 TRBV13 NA TGTGCCAGCAGCTCCGGGACAGGGGTTAATCAGCCCCAGCATTTT CASSSGTGVNQPQHF
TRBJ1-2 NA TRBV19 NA TGTGCCAGTAGTACCCAGCTGGGCTATGGCTACACCTTC CASSTQLGYGYTF
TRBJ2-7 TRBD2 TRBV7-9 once TGTGCCAGCAGTTACGGACTAGCGGGGGGGCTCGAGCAGTACTTC CASSYGLAGGLEQYF
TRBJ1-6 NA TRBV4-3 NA TGCGCCAGCAGTCCTACAGGGACCTATAATTCACCCCTCCACTTT CASSPTGTYNSPLHF
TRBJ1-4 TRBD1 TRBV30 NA TGTGCCTGGAGTCTGGGGACAGGTCCTAATGAAAAACTGTTTTTT CAWSLGTGPNEKLFF
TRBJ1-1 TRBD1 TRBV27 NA TGTGCCACCAGAGAACAGGGGGTGAACACTGAAGCTTTCTTT CATREQGVNTEAFF
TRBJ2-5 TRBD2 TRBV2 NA TGTGCCAGCAGAACTAGCGGGGGTGTTGGGACCCAGTACTTC CASRTSGGVGTQYF
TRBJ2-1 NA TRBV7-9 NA TGTGCCAGCAGCTTAGACGGGGGCAGCGATGAGCAGTTCTTC CASSLDGGSDEQFF
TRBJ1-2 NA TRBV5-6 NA TGTGCCAGCAGCTTCGGGGGGGACTATGGCTACACCTTC CASSFGGDYGYTF